The sequence of this TCR beta chain was determined in a study of early T cells in non-severe SARS-CoV-2 infection. Overall study findings and caveats: VDJdb matching skewed toward anti-spike CD8 responses, missing private and CD4 specificities.

Attached unique molecular identifiers marked individual cDNA molecules. TCRdb re-called the 5' RACE reads with MiXCR, one entry per CDR3 protein. This table has around 27,000 distinct CDR3 sequences, 3% to 5% appearing once. The CDR3 covers 14 residues. Trimming took 6 bases from V and 1 from J; bases not matched to a gene: 1. This clonotype was detected many times. No antigen is known for it. Sequences were obtained from whole blood. The V gene is TRBV12-3 or TRBV12-4, the J gene TRBJ1-3; 9 nucleotides match TRBD1. This TCR was sampled from an adult who was a healthcare worker with PCR-confirmed SARS-CoV-2 infection or an uninfected control (not recorded which). CDR3 coding DNA: TGTGCCAGCAGGACAGGGGGTTCTGGAAACACCATATATTTT. It codes for CASRTGGSGNTIYF.